This T cell receptor beta chain was retrieved from a study of T cell responses to AZD1222 COVID-19 vaccine. Whole-study results and caveats: Reportedly, close to half of spike-specific TCRs are directed against unmutated variant regions. Spike was spanned by vaccine-associated CD4 TCRs, which were dominant at 160-218 and 743-854. Donors in the cohort were predominantly white British and more often female, and clonal diversity was possibly underestimated.

Produced via immunoSEQ multiplex PCR; TCRdb's table is partial and in-frame only. The sample includes 150,000 to 200,000 clones, 85% to 95% of them seen just once. As regards this clone: Antigen unknown.

V was pared by 1 base and J by 6 bases, with 15 bases between. The germline V gene encodes CDR1 SEHNR and CDR2 FQNEAQ (reference sequence). The CDR3 sequence is 15 residues long. The sample here was peripheral blood, taken on day 0 of AZD1222 vaccination. The genes are TRBV7-9 and TRBJ1-1; TRBD1 might be the D (5 bases). The TCR was taken from an adult in good health. CDR3: CASSLVDTPSAEAFF. In DNA form, the CDR3 reads TGTGCCAGCAGCTTAGTGGACACACCATCTGCTGAAGCTTTCTTT.